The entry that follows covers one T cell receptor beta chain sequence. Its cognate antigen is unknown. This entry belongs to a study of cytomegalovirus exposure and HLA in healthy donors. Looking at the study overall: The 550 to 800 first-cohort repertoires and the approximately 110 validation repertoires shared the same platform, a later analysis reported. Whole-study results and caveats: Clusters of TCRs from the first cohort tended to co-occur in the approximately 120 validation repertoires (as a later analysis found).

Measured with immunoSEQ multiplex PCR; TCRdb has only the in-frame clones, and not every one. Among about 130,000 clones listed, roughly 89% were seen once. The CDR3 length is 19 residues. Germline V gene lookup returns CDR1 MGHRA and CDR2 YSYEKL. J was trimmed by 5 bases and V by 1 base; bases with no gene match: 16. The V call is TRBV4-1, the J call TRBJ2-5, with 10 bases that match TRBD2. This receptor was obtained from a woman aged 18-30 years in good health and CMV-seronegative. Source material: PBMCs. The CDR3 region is CASSQGFLGAGGPRETQYF. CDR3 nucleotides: TGCGCCAGCAGCCAAGGGTTCCTGGGAGCGGGAGGGCCCCGGGAGACCCAGTACTTC.